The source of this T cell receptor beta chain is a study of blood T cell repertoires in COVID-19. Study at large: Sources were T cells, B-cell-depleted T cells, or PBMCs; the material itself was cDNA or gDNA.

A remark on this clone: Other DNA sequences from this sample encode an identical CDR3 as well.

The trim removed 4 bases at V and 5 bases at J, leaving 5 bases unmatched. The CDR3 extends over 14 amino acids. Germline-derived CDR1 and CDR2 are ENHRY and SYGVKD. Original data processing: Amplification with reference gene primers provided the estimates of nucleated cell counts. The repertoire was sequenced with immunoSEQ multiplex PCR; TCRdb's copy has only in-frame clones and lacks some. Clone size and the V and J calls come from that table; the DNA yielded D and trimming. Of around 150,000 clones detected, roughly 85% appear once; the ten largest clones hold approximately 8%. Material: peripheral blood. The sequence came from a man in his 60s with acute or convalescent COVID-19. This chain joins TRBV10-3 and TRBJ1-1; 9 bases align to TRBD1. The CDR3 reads CAISAGTGNTEAFF. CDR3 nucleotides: TGTGCCATCAGTGCCGGGACAGGGAATACTGAAGCTTTCTTT.